This T cell receptor (beta chain) stems from a study of blood T cells in healthy people across ages. About the research overall: Roughly one uniquely barcoded beta molecule per two T cells was captured. Study findings and constraints: The authors considered diversity estimates from one million T cells to be underestimates. Long-lived donors exceeded aged donors in naive CD4+ cells and diversity.

The sample holds a few counts of this clonotype. The antigen is unknown. Sample-barcoded 5' priming and a J-beta primer mix drove a second PCR of 7 to 11 cycles. TCRdb itself ran the 5' RACE reads through MiXCR, one entry per CDR3 protein. The table lists about 1.1 million distinct CDR3 sequences, 30% to 40% of them singletons, with under 15% in the top ten. CDR3 length: 19 amino acids. Germline V lookup: CDR1 LGHNA, CDR2 YNFKEQ. J gave up 1 base and V 4 bases, and 18 bases lay outside the gene matches. Material: blood. This sequence joins TRBV4-2 and TRBJ1-1; TRBD1 matches at 7 bases. This TCR was recovered from a man aged 18 to 29 in good health. The CDR3 is CASSLYLALETGTNTEAFF. In DNA form, the CDR3 reads TGTGCCAGCAGCCTATACCTCGCCCTAGAGACAGGGACGAACACTGAAGCTTTCTTT.